The next 25 T cell receptor beta chains were all read from a single sample in a study of cytomegalovirus exposure and HLA in healthy donors. A multiplex PCR was run with 60 Vbeta primers and 13 Jbeta primers. Here immunoSEQ multiplex PCR was the method, and the copy in TCRdb shows in-frame clones only, minus some. The data show 150,000 to 200,000 clones, with over 75% seen just once and 1.5% to 2% held by the top ten. Sequencing was carried out using PBMCs. These receptors were obtained from a woman between 18 and 29 years old in good health and CMV-seronegative.

The chain is built from TRBV28 and TRBJ2-7, with no clear D. The CDR3 is made up of 13 amino acids. V was shortened by 3 bases and J by 3 bases, with 9 bases between the two germline ends. Germline lookup yields CDR1 MDHEN and CDR2 SYDVKM. For the CDR3, the DNA is TGTGCCAGCAGTTTTCGTCTGCGCTACGAGCAGTACTTC. It codes for CASSFRLRYEQYF.

The chain recombines TRBV12-2 with TRBJ1-4; TRBD1, the table's D call, was not compared with the DNA. TRBV12-2 is assigned pseudogene status. The CDR3 contains 13 residues. The CDR3 spells CASRLDRRHRYCF. The CDR3 DNA sequence: TGTGCAAGTCGCTTAGACAGACGACATCGATACTGTTTT.

The V call is TRBV7-6, the J call TRBJ2-2, with unresolved D. V shed 3 bases and J shed 4 bases, with 9 bases lying between them. This CDR3 is built from 14 residues. Germline V gene lookup returns CDR1 SGHVS and CDR2 FNYEAQ. The CDR3 nucleotides read TGTGCCAGCAGCTTGGCCTGGAGCACCGGGGAGCTGTTTTTT. It codes for CASSLAWSTGELFF.

This chain uses TRBV27 with TRBJ1-2; no reliable D call. CDR1 MNHEY and CDR2 SMNVEV come from the germline V gene (reference sequence). CDR3 size: 13 residues. V gave up 5 bases and J gave up 4 bases, with 11 bases separating them. CDR3 sequence reads: CASSARGVYGYTF. The DNA for the CDR3 is TGTGCCAGCAGTGCCCGGGGAGTCTATGGCTACACCTTC.

This rearrangement joins TRBV28 to TRBJ2-3; D may be TRBD2 (6 bases). The CDR3 is 15 amino acids. In germline, CDR1 is MDHEN, CDR2 SYDVKM. V lost 4 bases and J 4 bases, leaving 15 bases between the germline ends. DNA of the CDR3: TGTGCCAGCAGTTCCCCCCGGGAGCAGGCAGATACGCAGTATTTT. The encoded protein is CASSSPREQADTQYF.

CDR3 region: CASSPGSPYEQYF. CDR3 nucleotides: TGTGCCAGCAGTCCGGGATCACCTTACGAGCAGTACTTC. The chain has TRBV9 and TRBJ2-7; possible D gene TRBD2, 5 bases. V was clipped by 5 bases and J by 4 bases, with 13 bases between them. The germline gives CDR1 SGDLS, CDR2 YYNGEE. The CDR3 is 13 amino acids.

V is TRBV5-1 and J is TRBJ2-2; D is undetermined. The CDR3 totals 15 residues. The V end lost 0 bases, the J end lost 6 bases, and 12 bases lay between the germline ends. CDR1 is SGHRS, CDR2 YFSETQ, per germline. The CDR3 is CASSLGSVPSGELFF. CDR3 bases: TGCGCCAGCAGCTTGGGGTCAGTTCCCTCCGGGGAGCTGTTTTTT.

This clone was seen a single time. This chain links TRBV7-3 with TRBJ1-1, with 7 bases matching TRBD1. This CDR3 contains 13 residues. The V segment lost 6 bases and the J segment 3 bases; nucleotides outside the gene matches: 4. Germline CDR1 reads SGHTA; CDR2 reads FQGTGA. The CDR3 region has the DNA TGTGCCAGCAGTTTAGACAGGGACACTGAAGCTTTCTTT. Translation gives CASSLDRDTEAFF.

The chain has TRBV18 and TRBJ1-6, with TRBD1 identical over 7 bases. CDR3 size: 16 residues. CDR1 and CDR2 (germline): KGHSH, LQKENI. V lost 2 bases and J lost 8; bases outside the gene matches: 9. CDR3 nucleotide sequence: TGTGCCAGCTCACCAACTTCGGCAGGGGGATATTCACCCCTCCACTTT. It encodes CASSPTSAGGYSPLHF. Based on the CDR3 plus reference TRBV18 and TRBJ1-6, the full variable domain is NAGVMQNPRHLVRRRGQEARLRCSPMKGHSHVYWYRQLPEEGLKFMVYLQKENIIDESGMPKERFSAEFPKEGPSILRIQQVVRGDSAAYFCASSPTSAGGYSPLHFGNGTRLTVT.

The CDR3 DNA sequence: TGTGCCAGCAGCCCCCCCGACAGGATCAACTATGGCTACACCTTC. Translation gives CASSPPDRINYGYTF. The rearrangement uses TRBV5-4 and TRBJ1-2, with D possibly matching TRBD1 (6 bases). With 4 bases removed from V and 2 bases from J, the gap between germline ends came to 15 bases. Germline-derived CDR1 and CDR2 are SGHNT and YYREEE (reference sequence). There are 15 residues in the CDR3.

The chain couples TRBV29-1 to TRBJ1-2, with 11 bases fitting TRBD1. The V segment lost 6 bases and the J segment 2 bases; nucleotides outside the gene matches: 17. Germline lookup yields CDR1 SQVTM and CDR2 ANQGSEA. The CDR3 has 18 amino acids. As DNA, the CDR3 is TGCAGCGTCTCTCAGAGGGCCGGGACAGGGGGAAGAAACTATGGCTACACCTTC. Protein sequence: CSVSQRAGTGGRNYGYTF.

The CDR3 loop reads CASSIVSSLNNEQFF. In DNA form, the CDR3 reads TGTGCCAGTAGTATTGTTTCGAGTCTAAACAATGAGCAGTTCTTC. This sequence joins TRBV19 and TRBJ2-1, with D uncertain. This CDR3 region has 15 residues. Germline V gene sequence: CDR1 LNHDA, CDR2 SQIVND (reference sequence). The V gene lost 3 bases and the J gene lost 5 bases, with 14 bases spanning the gap.

The V gene is TRBV2, the J gene TRBJ1-1, with TRBD1 identical over 7 bases. The CDR3 spans 12 residues. Germline CDR1 reads SNHLY; CDR2 reads FYNNEI. After removal of 8 bases from V and 4 bases from J, the junction contained 4 bases not matched to a gene. CDR3 sequence reads: CASDRVGTEAFF. The CDR3 DNA reads TGTGCCAGCGACAGGGTAGGCACTGAAGCTTTCTTT.

The rearrangement links TRBV5-5 to TRBJ1-3; D is uncertain. From germline, CDR1 is SGHKS and CDR2 YYEKEE (reference sequence). With 4 bases removed from V and 4 bases from J, the gap between germline ends came to 9 bases. This CDR3 is built from 13 residues. The CDR3 reads CASSPPGGNTIYF. The CDR3 nucleotides read TGTGCCAGCAGCCCGCCGGGGGGAAACACCATATATTTT.

This clone was seen just once. The chain links TRBV11-3 to TRBJ2-1; TRBD1 might be the D (5 bases). The CDR3 covers 13 residues. Trimming pared 2 bases from V and 10 bases from J, leaving 12 bases between. Looked up from germline, CDR1 is SGHNT and CDR2 is YENEEA. The CDR3 DNA reads TGTGCCAGCAGCTTAAGGGGCCCAGGGGAGCAGTTCTTC. The encoded protein is CASSLRGPGEQFF.

The V and J genes are TRBV5-1 and TRBJ1-1; D is possibly TRBD1 (6 bases). Germline CDR1 and CDR2: SGHRS and YFSETQ. The CDR3 sequence is 14 residues long. V was cut by 4 bases and J by 2 bases, with 12 bases left in between. CDR3 DNA sequence: TGCGCCAGCAGCGGGGGGGCGATCAACACTGAAGCTTTCTTT. It yields the protein CASSGGAINTEAFF.

V and J are TRBV18 and TRBJ1-5; D is perhaps TRBD1 (6 bases). From germline, CDR1 is KGHSH and CDR2 LQKENI. The ends were cut back, 4 bases at V and 3 bases at J, with 10 bases in the middle. The CDR3 sequence is 14 residues long. The CDR3 coding sequence is TGTGCCAGCTCACGCCCAGGGGACAATCAGCCCCAGCATTTT. This codes for CASSRPGDNQPQHF.

A few counts support this clone. The chain recombines TRBV9 with TRBJ2-7, with TRBD1 as a possible D gene (7 bases). This CDR3 contains 14 residues. Germline CDR1 and CDR2: SGDLS and YYNGEE. Trimming took off 4 bases at V and 6 bases at J, with 17 bases between the two ends. The CDR3 here is CASSPARGVSEQYF. In DNA form, the CDR3 reads TGTGCCAGCAGCCCCGCCAGGGGGGTGTCCGAGCAGTACTTC.

The chain uses TRBV5-5 and TRBJ2-7; 7 bases are a match to TRBD1. The CDR3 totals 14 residues. V lost 5 bases to trimming and J lost 6 bases; unmatched junction nucleotides: 11. CDR1 is SGHKS and CDR2 is YYEKEE in the germline V gene (reference sequence). The CDR3 protein is CASRTHRGSLEQYF. The DNA for the CDR3 is TGTGCCAGCAGGACGCACAGGGGCTCTCTCGAGCAGTACTTC.

The V call is TRBV10-1, the J call TRBJ2-1; D possibly corresponds to TRBD2 (7 bases). This CDR3 region has 13 residues. V was clipped by 4 bases and J by 7 bases, with 11 bases between them. In germline, CDR1 is WNHNN, CDR2 SYGVQD (reference sequence). The DNA for the CDR3 is TGCGCCAGCAGTGGGGGGGGGCGGAATGAGCAGTTCTTC. Translated, it gives CASSGGGRNEQFF.

V usage is TRBV4-2 and J usage is TRBJ1-2; tentative D call: TRBD1 (6 bases). This CDR3 spans 16 amino acids. V lost 0 bases, J lost 7 bases, and 18 bases lay in between. Germline loops: CDR1 LGHNA, CDR2 YNFKEQ. CDR3 nucleotides: TGTGCCAGCAGCCAAGACGTGGGACACAGGGTAGCTGGCTACACCTTC. It codes for CASSQDVGHRVAGYTF.

The gene calls are TRBV2 and TRBJ1-5; TRBD1 is a possible D gene (5 bases). The V end lost 4 bases, the J end lost 9 bases, and 13 bases lay between the germline ends. The CDR3 extends over 13 amino acids. The germline gives CDR1 SNHLY, CDR2 FYNNEI. CDR3 region: CASSVQAQGPQHF. For the CDR3, the DNA is TGTGCCAGCAGTGTCCAGGCCCAGGGGCCCCAGCATTTT.

The rearrangement uses TRBV4-1 and TRBJ2-1; 11 bases agree with TRBD2. Germline V gene sequence: CDR1 MGHRA, CDR2 YSYEKL. The CDR3 is 18 amino acids. V lost 1 base and J lost 5; bases outside the gene matches: 10. CDR3 residues: CASSQGDGLAGPNNEQFF. In nucleotides, the CDR3 is TGCGCCAGCAGCCAAGGGGACGGACTAGCGGGTCCTAACAATGAGCAGTTCTTC.

This chain connects TRBV6-1 to TRBJ2-7, with 11 bases fitting TRBD2. V shed 1 base, J shed 7 bases, and the junction held 9 bases outside the gene matches. Germline lookup yields CDR1 MNHNS and CDR2 SASEGT. The CDR3 totals 16 residues. DNA of the CDR3: TGTGCCAGCAGTGAAGGACTAGCGGGATCTCCTCGAGAGCAGTACTTC. Translation gives CASSEGLAGSPREQYF.

Comments on this clone: Relative to the germline gene, one junction end is altered; a read error may explain this. The V and J genes are TRBV7-9 and TRBJ1-4, with D perhaps TRBD1 (6 bases). This CDR3 contains 15 residues. CDR1 is SEHNR, CDR2 FQNEAQ, per germline (reference sequence). The DNA for the CDR3 is TGTTCCAGTTCCCCACAACAGGGTCGGAGGGAAAAACTGTTTTTT. Protein product: CSSSPQQGRREKLFF.